The clone carrying this T cell receptor beta chain has just one count. The antigen is undetermined. This sample was taken from a study of cytomegalovirus exposure and HLA in healthy donors. Study-wide results and caveats: CMV serostatus stood as the only immune exposure information on hand. In vitro assays verified that a few CMV-associated chains recognized CMV antigens specifically.

Researchers ran the PCR with 60 Vbeta and 13 Jbeta primers. Per the original methods: Later reanalysis found 70 million to 95 million unique TCR beta chains, 10 million to 12 million of them shared. Only in-frame clones appear in the TCRdb table, and some are missing; sequencing was by immunoSEQ multiplex PCR. V, J and clone size reflect that table, while D and trimming were determined from the DNA. This table holds 95,000 to 130,000 clones, 50% to 65% found once. Germline CDR1 SGHTA, CDR2 FQGTGA. This CDR3 region has 17 residues. With 4 bases clipped from V and 6 bases from J, the junction kept 14 bases outside the gene matches. Donors consisted of healthy bone marrow donors.

J is TRBJ1-2 and V is TRBV7-3; the match to TRBD1 covers 10 bases. The receptor was isolated from a woman between 35 and 50 years old in good health and CMV-seropositive. The sample consisted of PBMCs. CDR3 coding DNA: TGTGCCAGCAGCTCCACGACTATGGGACAGGGGCTACATGGCTACACCTTC. Translating it yields CASSSTTMGQGLHGYTF.